These 21 T cell receptor beta chains were sequenced from one sample in a study of radiation and T cells in renal cell carcinoma. Using immunoSEQ multiplex PCR, the repertoire was profiled, and TCRdb retains in-frame clones only, with some absent. The table shows approximately 150,000 clones, with around 90% occurring only once. Indicated time point: baseline pretreatment blood. Treatment defined: 15 Gy SBRT to primary tumor, nephrectomy 4 weeks later. This specimen consisted of blood, obtained from a patient whose treatment included radiotherapy and nephrectomy. These TCRs come from a woman in her seventies with renal cell carcinoma.

The CDR3 spells CASRISDVRTYEQYF. DNA of the CDR3: TGTGCCAGTAGGATATCTGACGTTCGCACCTACGAGCAGTACTTC. V is TRBV19 and J is TRBJ2-7; D is unresolved. Germline values: CDR1 LNHDA, CDR2 SQIVND (reference sequence). The CDR3 is made up of 15 amino acids. Between the trimmed V and J ends, which lost 6 bases and 2 bases, there was a span of 17 bases.

V is TRBV11-3 and J is TRBJ2-1; no clear D. Trimming removed 4 bases at V and 0 bases at J, with 4 bases between. The CDR3 runs 13 residues. The germline V gene encodes CDR1 SGHNT and CDR2 YENEEA. CDR3 sequence reads: CASSSNSYNEQFF. CDR3 nucleotide sequence: TGTGCCAGCAGCTCGAACTCCTACAATGAGCAGTTCTTC.

To note about this clone: An end of the junction does not agree with germline; a read error may underlie this. The chain combines TRBV7-7 with TRBJ2-3; 8 bases align to TRBD2. The CDR3 is 15 residues long. Looked up from germline, CDR1 is SSHAT and CDR2 is FNYEAQ (reference sequence). CDR3 in DNA: TGTGCTAGCAGTCGGGAGGGACCACGCACAGATACGCAGTATTTT. Translation: CASSREGPRTDTQYF.

V is TRBV5-5 and J is TRBJ1-1, with D possibly being TRBD1 (6 bases). From germline, CDR1 is SGHKS and CDR2 YYEKEE (reference sequence). CDR3 size: 16 residues. V was trimmed by 4 bases and J by 5 bases, leaving 21 bases between them. The CDR3, as DNA: TGTGCCAGCAGCCCTGGATTGAGGGGGGCGAATACTGAAGCTTTCTTT. As protein: CASSPGLRGANTEAFF.

The chain couples TRBV19 to TRBJ1-5; D is unclear. V lost 0 bases and J lost 0, with 9 bases in between. The CDR3 extends over 16 amino acids. Germline V lookup: CDR1 LNHDA, CDR2 SQIVND (reference sequence). CDR3 sequence (DNA): TGTGCCAGTAGTATAGATAGCAGGCTTAGCAATCAGCCCCAGCATTTT. Residues: CASSIDSRLSNQPQHF. Full variable domain (remainder filled in from reference TRBV19 and TRBJ1-5): DGGITQSPKYLFRKEGQNVTLSCEQNLNHDAMYWYRQDPGQGLRLIYYSQIVNDFQKGDIAEGYSVSREKKESFPLTVTSAQKNPTAFYLCASSIDSRLSNQPQHFGDGTRLSIL.

The rearrangement links TRBV5-4 to TRBJ1-5; D remains unclear. The CDR3 spans 13 residues. Trimming pared 0 bases from V and 4 bases from J, leaving 5 bases between. Germline V gene data show CDR1 as SGHNT and CDR2 as YYREEE (reference sequence). The CDR3 DNA reads as TGTGCCAGCAGCTTGGATCTAAATCAGCCCCAGCATTTT. This encodes CASSLDLNQPQHF.

V gene TRBV18 combines with J gene TRBJ2-7; the match to TRBD1 covers 11 bases. There are 14 residues in the CDR3. V gave up 3 bases and J gave up 4 bases; unmatched junction bases: 2. The germline V gene encodes CDR1 KGHSH and CDR2 LQKENI. DNA of the CDR3: TGTGCCAGCTCACCGGGACAGGGGGTATACGAGCAGTACTTC. Translated: CASSPGQGVYEQYF.

The V call is TRBV9, the J call TRBJ2-7, with D perhaps TRBD2 (6 bases). The CDR3 covers 14 residues. The germline V gene encodes CDR1 SGDLS and CDR2 YYNGEE. V gave up 3 bases and J gave up 3 bases, with 13 bases separating them. CDR3 residues: CASSGSGGFYEQYF. CDR3 DNA: TGTGCCAGCAGCGGCTCTGGGGGGTTCTACGAGCAGTACTTC.

Written as DNA, the CDR3 is TGTGCCAGTAGTATTCTCCGACAGGCAACTAATGAAAAACTGTTTTTT. This codes for CASSILRQATNEKLFF. The rearrangement links TRBV19 to TRBJ1-4; weak D call: TRBD1 (6 bases). This CDR3 is built from 16 residues. Germline V gives CDR1 LNHDA, CDR2 SQIVND (reference sequence). The germline V and J ends were trimmed by 3 bases and 0 bases, with 11 bases remaining between them.

This clone was recorded only once. The chain recombines TRBV6-1 with TRBJ2-1; 11 bases match TRBD2. The V and J ends lost 4 bases and 5 bases, in that order; junction bases with no gene match: 7. Germline V gene data show CDR1 as MNHNS and CDR2 as SASEGT. The CDR3 consists of 16 residues. The CDR3 is CASSAVAGGRNNEQFF. The CDR3 DNA reads as TGTGCCAGCAGTGCGGTAGCGGGGGGGCGGAACAATGAGCAGTTCTTC.

CDR3 region: CAISGVSGGPSYEQYF. The DNA of the CDR3 is TGTGCCATCAGTGGGGTTAGCGGGGGGCCCTCCTACGAGCAGTACTTC. The rearrangement joins TRBV10-3 to TRBJ2-7; the match to TRBD2 covers 10 bases. The V segment lost 4 bases and the J segment 0 bases; nucleotides outside the gene matches: 6. The CDR3 sequence is 16 residues long. Germline-derived CDR1 and CDR2 are ENHRY and SYGVKD.

The gene calls are TRBV7-2 and TRBJ2-1, with TRBD1 identical over 7 bases. J gave up 4 bases and V 3 bases, and 9 bases lay outside the gene matches. This CDR3 has 16 residues. Germline values: CDR1 SGHTA, CDR2 FQGNSA. The CDR3 bases are TGTGCCAGCAGCTTCGACGGGACAGCTATATACAATGAGCAGTTCTTC. Translating gives CASSFDGTAIYNEQFF. The whole variable domain, filled in from reference TRBV7-2 and TRBJ2-1, reads GAGVSQSPSNKVTEKGKDVELRCDPISGHTALYWYRQSLGQGLEFLIYFQGNSAPDKSGLPSDRFSAERTGGSVSTLTIQRTQQEDSAVYLCASSFDGTAIYNEQFFGPGTRLTVL.

This clone was found once. This sequence joins TRBV7-2 and TRBJ1-1; 7 bases are a match to TRBD1. This CDR3 has 14 residues. Germline assignment: CDR1 SGHTA and CDR2 FQGNSA. V shed 5 bases and J 5 bases; nucleotides not matched to a gene: 8. The CDR3 coding sequence is TGTGCCAGCAGCGCCTCAGGGGGTGGAACTGAAGCTTTCTTT. Its translation is CASSASGGGTEAFF.

This chain connects TRBV4-3 to TRBJ1-4, with 7 bases lining up with TRBD1. The CDR3 extends over 17 amino acids. In germline, CDR1 is LGHNA, CDR2 YSLEER. V trimming: 0 bases; J trimming: 7 bases; junction bases outside the gene matches: 11. In DNA form, the CDR3 reads TGCGCCAGCAGCCAAGAGGAGCGGGCAGGGGGTTTTGAAAAACTGTTTTTT. Translated: CASSQEERAGGFEKLFF.

The table lists this clone with a few counts. This chain joins TRBV7-3 and TRBJ1-5; D gene unclear. CDR1 is SGHTA and CDR2 is FQGTGA in the germline V gene. Trimming shortened V by 1 base and J by 0 bases, and 10 bases separated the two germline ends. CDR3 length: 16 amino acids. The chain's CDR3 is CASSLRVQFSNQPQHF. The CDR3 DNA follows: TGTGCCAGCAGCTTAAGAGTCCAATTTAGCAATCAGCCCCAGCATTTT.

The rearrangement joins TRBV30 to TRBJ1-5; 10 bases align to TRBD1. The CDR3 totals 15 residues. V lost 2 bases and J lost 7; bases outside the gene matches: 8. Germline loops: CDR1 GTSNPN, CDR2 SVGIG (reference sequence). CDR3 protein: CAWSTGTGVGQPQHF. CDR3 nucleotides: TGTGCCTGGAGTACCGGGACAGGGGTGGGACAGCCCCAGCATTTT.

The chain carries TRBV28 and TRBJ2-1, with TRBD2 matching 8 bases. Germline loops: CDR1 MDHEN, CDR2 SYDVKM. CDR3 size: 13 residues. V trimming: 2 bases; J trimming: 7 bases; junction bases outside the gene matches: 1. The DNA of the CDR3 is TGTGCCAGCAGTTTAAGCGGGGGAAATGAGCAGTTCTTC. Translating it yields CASSLSGGNEQFF.

The rearrangement joins TRBV7-8 to TRBJ1-3; D not resolved. Germline CDR1 reads SGHVS; CDR2 reads FQNEAQ. CDR3 size: 15 residues. V lost 1 base, J lost 3 bases, and 10 bases lay in between. The DNA of the CDR3 is TGTGCCAGCAGCTTAGAGCGCGGGATTGGAAACACCATATATTTT. Its translation is CASSLERGIGNTIYF. Full variable domain (outside the CDR3, taken from reference TRBV7-8 and TRBJ1-3): GAGVSQSPRYKVAKRGQDVALRCDPISGHVSLFWYQQALGQGPEFLTYFQNEAQLDKSGLPSDRFFAERPEGSVSTLKIQRTQQEDSAVYLCASSLERGIGNTIYFGEGSWLTVV.

In this sample, this clone turned up a few times. Other DNA sequences within the sample encode an identical CDR3. The chain has TRBV7-2 and TRBJ2-6; 11 bases line up with TRBD2. This CDR3 comprises 17 residues. Germline V gives CDR1 SGHTA, CDR2 FQGNSA. After removal of 3 bases from V and 0 bases from J, the junction contained 1 base not matched to a gene. CDR3 in amino acids: CASSFTSGGSGANVLTF. The CDR3 DNA reads as TGTGCCAGCAGCTTTACTAGCGGGGGCTCTGGGGCCAACGTCCTGACTTTC. Variable domain in full (rest from reference TRBV7-2 and TRBJ2-6): GAGVSQSPSNKVTEKGKDVELRCDPISGHTALYWYRQSLGQGLEFLIYFQGNSAPDKSGLPSDRFSAERTGGSVSTLTIQRTQQEDSAVYLCASSFTSGGSGANVLTFGAGSRLTVL.

This clone turned up a few times. The rearrangement joins TRBV5-1 to TRBJ1-2; D not certain. The CDR3 length is 14 residues. V was clipped by 6 bases and J by 2 bases, with 14 bases between them. Germline V gene data show CDR1 as SGHRS and CDR2 as YFSETQ. The CDR3, as DNA: TGCGCCAGCACCTCGGGAGAGATGAACTATGGCTACACCTTC. Translated, it gives CASTSGEMNYGYTF. The full variable domain, completed using reference TRBV5-1 and TRBJ1-2, is KAGVTQTPRYLIKTRGQQVTLSCSPISGHRSVSWYQQTPGQGLQFLFEYFSETQRNKGNFPGRFSGRQFSNSRSEMNVSTLELGDSALYLCASTSGEMNYGYTFGSGTRLTVV.

V and J are TRBV18 and TRBJ2-5; D is possibly TRBD1 (5 bases). CDR1 is KGHSH and CDR2 is LQKENI in the germline V gene. The CDR3 totals 13 residues. V lost 3 bases, J lost 4 bases, and 9 bases lay in between. The CDR3 nucleotides are TGTGCCAGCTCACCTGGGGCAGGAGAGACCCAGTACTTC. Protein sequence: CASSPGAGETQYF. The whole variable domain, filled in from reference TRBV18 and TRBJ2-5, reads NAGVMQNPRHLVRRRGQEARLRCSPMKGHSHVYWYRQLPEEGLKFMVYLQKENIIDESGMPKERFSAEFPKEGPSILRIQQVVRGDSAAYFCASSPGAGETQYFGPGTRLLVL.